These T cell receptor beta chains were read from a single sample in a study of OX40 agonist ivuxolimab in advanced cancers. Only in-frame clones appear in the TCRdb table, and some are missing; sequencing was by immunoSEQ multiplex PCR. Counted here are roughly 52,000 clones, roughly 81% occurring once; the ten biggest clones make up 1.2%. Sequencing used CD4+ or CD8+ T cells sorted from blood, obtained in a trial of the OX40 agonist ivuxolimab. The receptors shown here come from an adult with an advanced solid tumor such as melanoma, head and neck, liver or kidney cancer. Both conserved end residues are part of each CDR3. D genes are given only for firm matches.

D	V	J	CDR3
.	TRBV19	TRBJ2-1	CASSIGGLNEQFF
.	TRBV4-2	TRBJ2-7	CASSPSDGEQYF
.	TRBV11-2	TRBJ1-4	CASSLQGGGNEKLFF
.	TRBV28	TRBJ1-5	CASSLLTGRSQPQHF
.	TRBV15	TRBJ2-3	CATSRELGTTTRTDTQYF
.	TRBV11-2	TRBJ2-7	CASSLGGISYEQYF
.	TRBV5-6	TRBJ2-2	CASSWTPGPMSGELFF
TRBD2	TRBV9	TRBJ2-3	CASSPITSGSDTQYF
.	TRBV18	TRBJ2-7	CASSPPDRRSYEQYF
.	TRBV9	TRBJ2-1	CASSAFTRSDEQFF
.	TRBV19	TRBJ1-4	CASSPQTSENEKLFF
.	TRBV19	TRBJ2-2	CASSIATGMNTGELFF
.	TRBV10-1	TRBJ2-7	CASSESGEGGEQYF
TRBD2	TRBV30	TRBJ2-7	CAWKRTGTTLYEQYF
TRBD2	TRBV5-1	TRBJ2-7	CASSSDSGTTLREQYF
.	TRBV6-5	TRBJ2-2	CASSYSLLTGELFF
.	TRBV19	TRBJ1-5	CAAALGGHQPQHF
.	TRBV18	TRBJ1-5	CASSPRPGNQPQHF
.	TRBV5-4	TRBJ2-1	CASSLTIVSYNEQFF
.	TRBV6-1	TRBJ1-5	CASSDAGRGQPQHF
TRBD1	TRBV6-6	TRBJ1-5	CASSYGQDIQPQHF
.	TRBV7-6	TRBJ2-5	CASSLGGGAETQYF
.	TRBV19	TRBJ2-2	CASSIQENTGELFF
.	TRBV18	TRBJ1-3	CASSPSPRSSGNTIYF
.	TRBV10-3	TRBJ1-4	CAISDTDSTNEKLFF
TRBD2	TRBV2	TRBJ2-1	CASSEAIAGGSYNEQFF
.	TRBV6-1	TRBJ1-3	CASSEYGRSGNTIYF
.	TRBV28	TRBJ2-2	CASQGQANTGELFF
.	TRBV5-4	TRBJ2-7	CASSLGQVAYEQYF
TRBD2	TRBV27	TRBJ2-7	CASATISGRSSYEQYF
TRBD1	TRBV19	TRBJ1-5	CASSIGGDRGQPQHF
.	TRBV28	TRBJ2-5	CASSLWQGETQYF
TRBD1	TRBV7-9	TRBJ1-2	CASSTTGDGGYTF
TRBD2	TRBV19	TRBJ2-1	CASSTSGRGEQFF
TRBD2	TRBV11-2	TRBJ2-5	CASSYLGAGLAGEAQYF
.	TRBV23-1	TRBJ2-2	CASRPPLGPANTGELFF
TRBD1	TRBV6-6	TRBJ2-1	CASSSSGQGRRNEQFF
.	TRBV5-1	TRBJ2-3	CASSSTGTQTDTQYF
.	TRBV5-6	TRBJ1-1	CASSRQLRATEAFF
.	TRBV27	TRBJ1-2	CASSSGPGALSSGYTF
.	TRBV10-3	TRBJ1-2	CASTQGMNYGYTF
TRBD1	TRBV5-1	TRBJ2-7	CASSLGTGTLEQYF
TRBD1	TRBV28	TRBJ1-5	CASSSTGTALHPYSNQPQHF
.	TRBV7-9	TRBJ1-1	CASSPRVGGNTEAFF
.	TRBV7-8	TRBJ2-7	CASSLSDSYEQYF
TRBD1	TRBV10-3	TRBJ1-1	CAIRGEQGTRTEAFF